The clone carrying this TCR beta chain was seen more than once but under ten times. This sample was included in a study of patients and donors after allogeneic stem cell transplantation. Using its own MiXCR run on the RT-PCR reads, TCRdb lists one record per CDR3 protein. The table records 85,000 to 90,000 distinct CDR3 sequences, about 44% of them present only once. The CDR3 is 16 residues long. V shed 7 bases and J shed 3 bases, with 21 bases lying between them. Germline V gene sequence: CDR1 MDHEN, CDR2 SYDVKM. This clonotype was sampled from a human donor who was either an allogeneic HSCT recipient or a stem cell or donor lymphocyte infusion donor (not recorded which). It is not recorded whose cells these are; they may come from a transplant donor. The chain recombines TRBV28 with TRBJ1-1; possibly TRBD1 for D (6 bases). The sequencing input was blood, either unsorted or a sorted T cell fraction (not recorded which). The CDR3 DNA is TGTGCCAGCAACCCCGGGCAGGGGTCATCGTACACTGAAGCTTTCTTT. This translates into CASNPGQGSSYTEAFF.